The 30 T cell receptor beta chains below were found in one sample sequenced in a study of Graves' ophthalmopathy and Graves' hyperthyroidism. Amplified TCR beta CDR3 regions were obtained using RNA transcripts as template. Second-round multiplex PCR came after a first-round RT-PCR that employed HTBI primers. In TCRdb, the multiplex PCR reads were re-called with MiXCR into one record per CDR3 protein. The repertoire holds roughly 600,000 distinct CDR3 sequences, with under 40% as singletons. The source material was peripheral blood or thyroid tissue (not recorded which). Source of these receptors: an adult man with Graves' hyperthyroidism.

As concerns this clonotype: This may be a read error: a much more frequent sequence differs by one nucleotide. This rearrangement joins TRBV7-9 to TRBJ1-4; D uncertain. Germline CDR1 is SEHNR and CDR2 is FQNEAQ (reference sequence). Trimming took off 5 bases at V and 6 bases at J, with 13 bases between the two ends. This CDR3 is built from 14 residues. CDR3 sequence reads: CASSSSLPYEKLFF. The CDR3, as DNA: TGTGCCAGCAGCAGCAGTCTTCCGTATGAAAAACTGTTTTTT. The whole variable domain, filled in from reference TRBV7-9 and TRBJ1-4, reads DTGVSQNPRHKITKRGQNVTFRCDPISEHNRLYWYRQTLGQGPEFLTYFQNEAQLEKSRLLSDRFSAERPKGSFSTLEIQRTEQGDSAMYLCASSSSLPYEKLFFGSGTQLSVL.

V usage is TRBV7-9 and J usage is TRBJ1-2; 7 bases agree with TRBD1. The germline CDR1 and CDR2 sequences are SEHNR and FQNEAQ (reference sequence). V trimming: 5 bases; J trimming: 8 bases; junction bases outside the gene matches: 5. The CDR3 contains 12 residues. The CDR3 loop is CASSITGDGYTF. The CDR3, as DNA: TGTGCCAGCAGCATAACAGGGGACGGCTACACCTTC.

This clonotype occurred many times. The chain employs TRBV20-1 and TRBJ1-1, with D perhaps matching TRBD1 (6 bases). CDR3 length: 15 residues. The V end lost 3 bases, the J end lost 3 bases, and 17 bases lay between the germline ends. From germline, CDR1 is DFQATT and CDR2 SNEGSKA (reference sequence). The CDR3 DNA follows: TGCAGTGCTAGCAAAACCCCACAGGGCTACACTGAAGCTTTCTTT. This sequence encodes CSASKTPQGYTEAFF.

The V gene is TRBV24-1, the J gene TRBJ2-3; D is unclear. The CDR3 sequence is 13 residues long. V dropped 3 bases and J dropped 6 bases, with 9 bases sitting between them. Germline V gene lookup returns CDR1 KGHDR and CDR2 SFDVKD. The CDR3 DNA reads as TGTGCCACCAGTGATCCTGAGTCGGATACGCAGTATTTT. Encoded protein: CATSDPESDTQYF.

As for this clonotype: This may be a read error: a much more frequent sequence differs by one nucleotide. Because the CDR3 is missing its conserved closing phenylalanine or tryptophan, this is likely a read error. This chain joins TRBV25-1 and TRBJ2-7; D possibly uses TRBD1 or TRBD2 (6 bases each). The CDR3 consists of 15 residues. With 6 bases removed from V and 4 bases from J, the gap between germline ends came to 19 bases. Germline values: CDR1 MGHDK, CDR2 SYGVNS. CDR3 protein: CASSQDWGAGYEQYL. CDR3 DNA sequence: TGTGCCAGCAGCCAAGATTGGGGGGCCGGGTACGAGCAGTACCTC.

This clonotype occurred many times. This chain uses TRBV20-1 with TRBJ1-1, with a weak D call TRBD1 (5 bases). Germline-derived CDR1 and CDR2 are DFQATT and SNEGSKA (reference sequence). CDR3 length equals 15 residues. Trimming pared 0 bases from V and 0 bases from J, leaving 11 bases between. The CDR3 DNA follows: TGCAGTGCTAGAGATGGGGCGGGATTGAACACTGAAGCTTTCTTT. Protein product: CSARDGAGLNTEAFF.

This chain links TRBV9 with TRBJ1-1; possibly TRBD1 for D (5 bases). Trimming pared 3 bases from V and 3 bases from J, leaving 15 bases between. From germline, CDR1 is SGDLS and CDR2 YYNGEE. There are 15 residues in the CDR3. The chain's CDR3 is CASSAPRGHDTEAFF. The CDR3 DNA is TGTGCCAGCAGCGCACCCCGGGGCCACGACACTGAAGCTTTCTTT.

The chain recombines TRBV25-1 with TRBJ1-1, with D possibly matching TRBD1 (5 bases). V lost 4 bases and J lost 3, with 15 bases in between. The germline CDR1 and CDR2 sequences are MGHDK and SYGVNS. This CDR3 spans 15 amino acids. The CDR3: CASSALREGDTEAFF. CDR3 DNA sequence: TGTGCCAGCAGTGCTCTCAGGGAAGGGGACACTGAAGCTTTCTTT.

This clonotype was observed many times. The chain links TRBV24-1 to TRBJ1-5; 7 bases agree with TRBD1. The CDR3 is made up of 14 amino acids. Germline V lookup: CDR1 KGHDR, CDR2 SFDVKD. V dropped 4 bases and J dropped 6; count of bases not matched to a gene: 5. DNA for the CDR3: TGTGCCACCAGTGACAGGGGGTCGTCTCAGCCCCAGCATTTT. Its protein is CATSDRGSSQPQHF.

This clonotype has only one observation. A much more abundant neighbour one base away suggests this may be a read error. In DNA, the CDR3 is TGTACCAGCAGCGTAGGGGCGGGGGCGGAAGGCTACACCTTC. It specifies CTSSVGAGAEGYTF. This chain uses TRBV9 with TRBJ1-2, with D perhaps TRBD1 (6 bases). This CDR3 is 14 amino acids long. CDR1 is SGDLS, CDR2 YYNGEE, per germline.

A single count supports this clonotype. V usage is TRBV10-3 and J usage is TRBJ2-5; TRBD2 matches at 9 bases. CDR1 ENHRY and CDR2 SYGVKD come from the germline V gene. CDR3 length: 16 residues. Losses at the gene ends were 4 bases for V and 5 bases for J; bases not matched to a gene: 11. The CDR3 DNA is TGTGCCATCAGTGTTCGGGCTAGCGGGGAGCGGGAGACCCAGTACTTC. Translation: CAISVRASGERETQYF.

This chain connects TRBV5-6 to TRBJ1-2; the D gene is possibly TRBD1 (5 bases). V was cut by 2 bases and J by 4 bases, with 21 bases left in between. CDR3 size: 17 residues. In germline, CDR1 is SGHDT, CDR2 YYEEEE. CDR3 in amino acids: CASSFSQGNRRAYGYTF. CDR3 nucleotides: TGTGCCAGCAGCTTTTCTCAGGGAAATAGGAGGGCCTATGGCTACACCTTC.

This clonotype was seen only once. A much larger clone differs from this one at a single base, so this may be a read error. The CDR3 here is CASSSTGDLDGCTF. Here the CDR3 DNA reads TGCGCCAGCAGCTCCACAGGGGATTTGGATGGCTGCACCTTC. The chain couples TRBV5-1 to TRBJ1-2, with TRBD1 matching 7 bases. The CDR3 is 14 residues long. Germline CDR1 SGHRS, CDR2 YFSETQ.

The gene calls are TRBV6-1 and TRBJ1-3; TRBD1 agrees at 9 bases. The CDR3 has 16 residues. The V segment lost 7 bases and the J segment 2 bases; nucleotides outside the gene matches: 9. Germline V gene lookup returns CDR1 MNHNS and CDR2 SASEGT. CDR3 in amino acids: CASTNGGQGPGNTIYF. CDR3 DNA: TGTGCCAGCACCAACGGGGGACAGGGACCTGGAAACACCATATATTTT.

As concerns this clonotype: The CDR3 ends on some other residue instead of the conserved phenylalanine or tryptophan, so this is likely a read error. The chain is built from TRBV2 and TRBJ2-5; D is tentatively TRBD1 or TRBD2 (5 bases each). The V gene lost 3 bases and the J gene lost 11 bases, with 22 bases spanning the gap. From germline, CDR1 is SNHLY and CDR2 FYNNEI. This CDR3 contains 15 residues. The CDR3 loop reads CASSDGRGSTDTQYI. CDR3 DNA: TGTGCCAGCAGTGACGGTCGGGGCAGCACAGATACGCAGTACATC.

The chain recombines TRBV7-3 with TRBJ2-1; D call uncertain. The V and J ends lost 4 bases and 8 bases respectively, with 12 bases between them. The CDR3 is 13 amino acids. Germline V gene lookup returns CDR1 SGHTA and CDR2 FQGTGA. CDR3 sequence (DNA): TGTGCCAGCAGCTCCGGTCCTCTGGATGAGCAGTTCTTC. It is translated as CASSSGPLDEQFF.

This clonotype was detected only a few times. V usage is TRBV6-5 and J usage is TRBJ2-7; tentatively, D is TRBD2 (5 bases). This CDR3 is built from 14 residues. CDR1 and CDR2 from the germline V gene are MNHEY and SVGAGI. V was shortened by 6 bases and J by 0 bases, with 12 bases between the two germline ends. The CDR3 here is CASSGLSTSYEQYF. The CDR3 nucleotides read TGTGCCAGCAGCGGACTCTCTACCTCCTACGAGCAGTACTTC.

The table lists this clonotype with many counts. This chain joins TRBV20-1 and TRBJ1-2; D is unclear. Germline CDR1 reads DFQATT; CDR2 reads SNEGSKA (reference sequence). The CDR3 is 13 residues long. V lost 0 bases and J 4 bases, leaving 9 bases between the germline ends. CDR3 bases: TGCAGTGCTAGAGACAGCTGGGCCTATGGCTACACCTTC. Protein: CSARDSWAYGYTF.

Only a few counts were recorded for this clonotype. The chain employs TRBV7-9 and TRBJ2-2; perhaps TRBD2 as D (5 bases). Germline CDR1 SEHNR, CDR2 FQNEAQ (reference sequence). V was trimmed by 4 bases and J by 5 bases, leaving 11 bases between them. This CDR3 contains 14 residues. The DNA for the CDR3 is TGTGCCAGCAGCTCGACTAACTATACCGGGGAGCTGTTTTTT. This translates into CASSSTNYTGELFF.

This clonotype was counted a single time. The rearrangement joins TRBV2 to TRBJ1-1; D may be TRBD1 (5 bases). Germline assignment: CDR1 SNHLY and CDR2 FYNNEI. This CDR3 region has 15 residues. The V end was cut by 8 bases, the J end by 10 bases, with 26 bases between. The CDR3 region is CASPPGVTGLSVAFF. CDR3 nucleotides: TGTGCCAGCCCCCCCGGCGTGACGGGGCTCAGTGTAGCTTTCTTT.

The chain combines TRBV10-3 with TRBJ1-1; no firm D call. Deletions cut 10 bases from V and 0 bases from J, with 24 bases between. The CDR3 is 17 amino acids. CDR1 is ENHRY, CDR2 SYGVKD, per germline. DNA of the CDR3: TGTGCCAGCAGCCAAGTTTTCGGTCAGGTCATGAACACTGAAGCTTTCTTT. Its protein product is CASSQVFGQVMNTEAFF.

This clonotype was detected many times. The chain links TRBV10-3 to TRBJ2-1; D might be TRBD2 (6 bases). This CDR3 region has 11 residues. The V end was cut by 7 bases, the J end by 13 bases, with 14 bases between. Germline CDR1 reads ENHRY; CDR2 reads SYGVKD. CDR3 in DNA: TGTGCCATCACCAACGCTAGCGCCCAGTTCTTC. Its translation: CAITNASAQFF.

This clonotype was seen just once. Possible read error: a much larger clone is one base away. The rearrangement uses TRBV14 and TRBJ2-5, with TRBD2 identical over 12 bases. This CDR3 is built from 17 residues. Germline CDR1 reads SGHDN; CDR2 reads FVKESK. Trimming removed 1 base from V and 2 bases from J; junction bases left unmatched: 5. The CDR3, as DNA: TGTGCCAGCAGCCAAGGATGGCTAGCGGGGGGGCAAGAGACCCAGTACTTC. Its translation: CASSQGWLAGGQETQYF.

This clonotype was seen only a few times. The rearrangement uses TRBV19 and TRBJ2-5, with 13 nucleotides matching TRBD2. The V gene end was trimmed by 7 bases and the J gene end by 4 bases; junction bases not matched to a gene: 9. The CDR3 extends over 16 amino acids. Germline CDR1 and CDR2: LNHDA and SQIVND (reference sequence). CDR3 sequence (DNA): TGTGCCAGTACCCCTCGGGGACTAGCGGGGCCAGAGACCCAGTACTTC. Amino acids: CASTPRGLAGPETQYF.

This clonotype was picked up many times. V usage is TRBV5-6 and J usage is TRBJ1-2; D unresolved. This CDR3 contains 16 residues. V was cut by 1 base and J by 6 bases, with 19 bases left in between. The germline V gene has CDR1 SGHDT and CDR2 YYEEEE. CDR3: CASSLSRWGNWDGYTF. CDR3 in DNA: TGTGCCAGCAGCTTGAGCCGTTGGGGTAATTGGGATGGCTACACCTTC. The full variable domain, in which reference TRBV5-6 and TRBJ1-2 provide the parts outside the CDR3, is DAGVTQSPTHLIKTRGQQVTLRCSPKSGHDTVSWYQQALGQGPQFIFQYYEEEERQRGNFPDRFSGHQFPNYSSELNVNALLLGDSALYLCASSLSRWGNWDGYTFGSGTRLTVV.

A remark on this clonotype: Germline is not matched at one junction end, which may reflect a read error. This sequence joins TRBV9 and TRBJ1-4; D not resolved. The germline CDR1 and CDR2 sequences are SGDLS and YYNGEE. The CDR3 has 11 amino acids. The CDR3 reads CAGSSGGKLFF. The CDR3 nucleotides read TGTGCCGGCAGCAGCGGAGGAAAACTGTTTTTT.

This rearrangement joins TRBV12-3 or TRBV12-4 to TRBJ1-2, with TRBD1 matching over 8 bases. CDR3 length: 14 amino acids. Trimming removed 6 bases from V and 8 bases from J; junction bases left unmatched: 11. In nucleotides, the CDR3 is TGTGCCAGCAGCCCCGGACAGGGACAGAACGGCTACACCTTC. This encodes CASSPGQGQNGYTF.

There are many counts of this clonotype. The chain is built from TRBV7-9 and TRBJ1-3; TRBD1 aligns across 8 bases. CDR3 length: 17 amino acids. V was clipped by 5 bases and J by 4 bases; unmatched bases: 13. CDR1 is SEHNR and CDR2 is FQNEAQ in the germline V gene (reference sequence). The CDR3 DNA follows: TGTGCCAGCAGCAACGCGACCTTCCGGGACAGGGGAAACACCATATATTTT. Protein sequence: CASSNATFRDRGNTIYF.

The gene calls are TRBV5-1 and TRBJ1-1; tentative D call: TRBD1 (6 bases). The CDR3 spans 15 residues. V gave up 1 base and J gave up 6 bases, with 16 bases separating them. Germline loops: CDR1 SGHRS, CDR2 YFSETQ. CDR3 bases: TGCGCCAGCAGCTTGTTGGGGGCCCTGCTGTCTGAAGCTTTCTTT. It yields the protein CASSLLGALLSEAFF.

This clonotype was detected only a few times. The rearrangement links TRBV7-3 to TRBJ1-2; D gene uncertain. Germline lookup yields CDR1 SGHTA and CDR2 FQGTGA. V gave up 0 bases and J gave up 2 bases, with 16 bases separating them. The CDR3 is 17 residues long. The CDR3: CASSLTLRRKINYGYTF. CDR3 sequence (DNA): TGTGCCAGCAGCTTAACACTTCGTCGGAAGATAAACTATGGCTACACCTTC.